This TCR beta chain came from a study of cytomegalovirus exposure and HLA in healthy donors. General study results and limits: TCR beta sequences reportedly predicted the HLA-A and HLA-B alleles of most subjects accurately.

A word on this clone: Its specificity is not known.

CDR1 is LGHNA, CDR2 YSLEER, per germline. The CDR3 runs 16 residues. With 1 base clipped from V and 7 bases from J, the junction kept 9 bases outside the gene matches. The PCR contained 60 Vbeta and 13 Jbeta primers. The table came from immunoSEQ multiplex PCR; TCRdb's copy has only in-frame clones and leaves some out. The sample yields under 200,000 clones, around 81% seen once. The sequencing input was PBMCs. The rearrangement uses TRBV4-3 and TRBJ2-7; 11 bases map to TRBD2. The receptor was isolated from a woman in her 30s in good health and CMV-seropositive. In DNA form, the CDR3 reads TGCGCCAGCAGCCAAGTAGCGGGAGGGCCCTCAGGGGAGCAGTACTTC. Its protein product is CASSQVAGGPSGEQYF.